This TCR beta chain was sequenced for a study of early T cells in non-severe SARS-CoV-2 infection. For the study at large: Sequencing targeted bulk RNA from unsorted whole blood, leaving chains unpaired.

TCRdb re-derived calls from the 5' RACE reads in MiXCR, one entry per CDR3 protein. The sample contains around 70,000 distinct CDR3 sequences, 9% to 10% of which appear only once. This clonotype was seen repeatedly, ten times or more. Trimming at V came to 10 bases and at J to 3 bases, leaving 6 bases not matched to a gene. CDR1 is WSHSY and CDR2 is SAAADI in the germline V gene. CDR3 length: 13 amino acids. The TCR comes from an adult who was a healthcare worker with PCR-confirmed SARS-CoV-2 infection or an uninfected control (not recorded which). The sample here was whole blood, taken at baseline. The chain links TRBV10-2 to TRBJ2-1; TRBD1 matches at 7 bases. The CDR3 region has the DNA TGCGCCACCCGACAGGGAAACTACAATGAGCAGTTCTTC. As protein: CATRQGNYNEQFF.